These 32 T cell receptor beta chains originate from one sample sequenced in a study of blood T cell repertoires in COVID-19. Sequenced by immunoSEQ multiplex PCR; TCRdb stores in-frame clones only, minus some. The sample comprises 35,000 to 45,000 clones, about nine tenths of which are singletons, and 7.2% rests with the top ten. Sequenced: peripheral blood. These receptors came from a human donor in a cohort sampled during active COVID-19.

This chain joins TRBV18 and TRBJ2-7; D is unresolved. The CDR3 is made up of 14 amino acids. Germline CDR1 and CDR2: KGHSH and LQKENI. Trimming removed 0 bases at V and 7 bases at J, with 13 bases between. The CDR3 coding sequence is TGTGCCAGCTCACCACCGACGAGGCCCTGGGAGCAGTACTTC. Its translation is CASSPPTRPWEQYF.

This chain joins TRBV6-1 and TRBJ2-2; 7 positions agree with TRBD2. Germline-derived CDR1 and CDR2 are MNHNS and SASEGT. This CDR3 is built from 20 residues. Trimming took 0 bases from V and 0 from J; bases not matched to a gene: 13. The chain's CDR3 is CASSEAASGLTPTNTGELFF. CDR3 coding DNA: TGTGCCAGCAGTGAAGCAGCTAGCGGATTAACCCCCACGAACACCGGGGAGCTGTTTTTT.

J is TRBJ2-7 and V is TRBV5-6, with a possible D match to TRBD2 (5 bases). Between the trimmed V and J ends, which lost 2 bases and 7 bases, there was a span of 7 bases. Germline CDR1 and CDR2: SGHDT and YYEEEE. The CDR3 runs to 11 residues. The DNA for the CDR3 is TGTGCCAGCAGCTTATCGGGGGAGCAGTACTTC. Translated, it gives CASSLSGEQYF.

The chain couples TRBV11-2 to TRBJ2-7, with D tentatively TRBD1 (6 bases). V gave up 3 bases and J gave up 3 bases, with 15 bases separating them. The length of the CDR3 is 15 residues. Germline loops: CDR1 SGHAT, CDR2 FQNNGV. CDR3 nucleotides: TGTGCCAGCAGCTTTTCAGGGGCCAGAATCTACGAGCAGTACTTC. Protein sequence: CASSFSGARIYEQYF.

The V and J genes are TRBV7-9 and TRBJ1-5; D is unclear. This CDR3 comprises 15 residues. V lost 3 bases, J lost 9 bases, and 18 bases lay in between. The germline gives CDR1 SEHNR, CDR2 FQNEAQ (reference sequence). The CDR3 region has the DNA TGTGCCAGCAGCTTCCTCAGGTTCAGGATCATGCCCCAGCATTTT. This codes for CASSFLRFRIMPQHF.

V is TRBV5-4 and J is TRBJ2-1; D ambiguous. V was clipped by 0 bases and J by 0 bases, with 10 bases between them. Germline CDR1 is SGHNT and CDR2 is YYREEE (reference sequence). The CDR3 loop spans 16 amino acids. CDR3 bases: TGTGCCAGCAGCTTGGGTCTCTTTAGCTCCTACAATGAGCAGTTCTTC. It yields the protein CASSLGLFSSYNEQFF.

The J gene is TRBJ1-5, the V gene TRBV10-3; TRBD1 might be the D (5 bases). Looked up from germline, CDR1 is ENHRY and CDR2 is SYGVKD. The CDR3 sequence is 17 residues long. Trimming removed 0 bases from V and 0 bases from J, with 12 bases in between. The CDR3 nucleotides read TGTGCCATCAGTGAGTCTCCGACAGCTTATAGCAATCAGCCCCAGCATTTT. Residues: CAISESPTAYSNQPQHF.

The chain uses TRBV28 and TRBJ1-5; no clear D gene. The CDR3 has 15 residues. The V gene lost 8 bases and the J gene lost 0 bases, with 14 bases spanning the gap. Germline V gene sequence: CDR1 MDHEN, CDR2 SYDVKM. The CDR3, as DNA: TGTGCCAGCGGTGAATATACAAATAGCAATCAGCCCCAGCATTTT. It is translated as CASGEYTNSNQPQHF.

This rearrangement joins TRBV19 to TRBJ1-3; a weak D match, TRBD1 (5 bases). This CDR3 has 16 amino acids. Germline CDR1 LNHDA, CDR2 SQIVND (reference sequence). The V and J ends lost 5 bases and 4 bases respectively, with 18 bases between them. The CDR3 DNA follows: TGTGCCAGTAGTCCCCTCCGCGGGGACCGAGGAAACACCATATATTTT. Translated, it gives CASSPLRGDRGNTIYF.

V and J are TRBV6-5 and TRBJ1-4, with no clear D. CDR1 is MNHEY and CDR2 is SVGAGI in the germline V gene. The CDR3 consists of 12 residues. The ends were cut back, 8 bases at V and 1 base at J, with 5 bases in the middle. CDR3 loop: CASRGTNEKLFF. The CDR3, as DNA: TGTGCCAGCCGAGGAACTAATGAAAAACTGTTTTTT.

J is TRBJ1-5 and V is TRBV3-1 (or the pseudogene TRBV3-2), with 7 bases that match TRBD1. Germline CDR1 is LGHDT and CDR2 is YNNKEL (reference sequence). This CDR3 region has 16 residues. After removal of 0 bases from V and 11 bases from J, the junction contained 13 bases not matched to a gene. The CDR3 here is CASSQDPEPSGGTQHF. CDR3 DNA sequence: TGTGCCAGCAGCCAAGATCCAGAACCGTCAGGGGGGACCCAGCATTTT.

The CDR3: CASSLVVSSGMADTQYF. Here the CDR3 DNA reads TGTGCCAGCAGCTTAGTAGTGTCTAGCGGGATGGCAGATACGCAGTATTTT. The chain combines TRBV11-2 with TRBJ2-3; 9 bases are a match to TRBD2. CDR1 and CDR2 (germline): SGHAT, FQNNGV. V was clipped by 1 base and J by 4 bases; unmatched bases: 9. The CDR3 runs to 17 residues. The variable domain in full, completed from reference TRBV11-2 and TRBJ2-3, reads EAGVAQSPRYKIIEKRQSVAFWCNPISGHATLYWYQQILGQGPKLLIQFQNNGVVDDSQLPKDRFSAERLKGVDSTLKIQPAKLEDSAVYLCASSLVVSSGMADTQYFGPGTRLTVL.

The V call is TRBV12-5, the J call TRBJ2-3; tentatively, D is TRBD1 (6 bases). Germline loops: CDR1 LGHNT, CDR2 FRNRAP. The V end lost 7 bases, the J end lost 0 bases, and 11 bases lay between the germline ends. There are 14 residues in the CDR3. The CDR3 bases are TGTGCTAGTGCCGTAGGACAGAGCACAGATACGCAGTATTTT. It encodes CASAVGQSTDTQYF.

CDR3: CASSHAPGNGEKLFF. The CDR3 DNA sequence: TGTGCCAGCAGCCATGCCCCGGGTAACGGTGAAAAACTGTTTTTT. This chain joins TRBV3-1 (or the pseudogene TRBV3-2) and TRBJ1-4; D unclear. V was clipped by 3 bases and J by 7 bases, with 15 bases between them. Germline loops: CDR1 LGHDT, CDR2 YNNKEL (reference sequence). The CDR3 is made up of 15 amino acids.

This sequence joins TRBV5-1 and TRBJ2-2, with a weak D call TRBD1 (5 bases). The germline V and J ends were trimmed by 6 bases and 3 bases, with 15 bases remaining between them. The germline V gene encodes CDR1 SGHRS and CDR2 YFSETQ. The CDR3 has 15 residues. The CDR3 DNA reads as TGCGCCAGCACCGCTAATGGGGCGGACACCGGGGAGCTGTTTTTT. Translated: CASTANGADTGELFF.

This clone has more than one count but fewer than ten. The CDR3 coding sequence is TGTGCCAGCAGCTTGAGCGTTAATCAGCCCCAGCATTTT. Its translation: CASSLSVNQPQHF. This chain uses TRBV5-6 with TRBJ1-5; D is ambiguous. CDR3 size: 13 residues. V lost 1 base to trimming and J lost 4 bases, with 6 bases between them. Germline V CDR1 and CDR2: SGHDT, YYEEEE.

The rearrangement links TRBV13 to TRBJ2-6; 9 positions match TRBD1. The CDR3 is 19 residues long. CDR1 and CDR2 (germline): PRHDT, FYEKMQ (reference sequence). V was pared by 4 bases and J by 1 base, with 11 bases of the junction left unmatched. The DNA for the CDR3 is TGTGCCAGCAGCTCCATCAGACAGGGGGTGGCTTCTGGGGCCAACGTCCTGACTTTC. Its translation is CASSSIRQGVASGANVLTF. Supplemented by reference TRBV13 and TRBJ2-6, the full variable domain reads AAGVIQSPRHLIKEKRETATLKCYPIPRHDTVYWYQQGPGQDPQFLISFYEKMQSDKGSIPDRFSAQQFSDYHSELNMSSLELGDSALYFCASSSIRQGVASGANVLTFGAGSRLTVL.

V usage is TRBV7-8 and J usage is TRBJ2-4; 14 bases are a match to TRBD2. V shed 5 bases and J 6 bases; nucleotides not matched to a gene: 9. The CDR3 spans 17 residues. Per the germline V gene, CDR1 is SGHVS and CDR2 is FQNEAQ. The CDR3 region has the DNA TGTGCCAGCAGCCCTCCGGGACTAGCGGGGGCCGGAAACATTCAGTACTTC. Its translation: CASSPPGLAGAGNIQYF.

Here the CDR3 DNA reads TGCGCCAGCAGCCACGAAACTAGCGGGGGCTCTAGAGGGCAGTTCTTC. Its translation: CASSHETSGGSRGQFF. V usage is TRBV4-1 and J usage is TRBJ2-1; TRBD2 agrees at 11 bases. CDR3 length: 16 residues. Looked up from germline, CDR1 is MGHRA and CDR2 is YSYEKL. The V gene end was trimmed by 3 bases and the J gene end by 12 bases; junction bases not matched to a gene: 13.

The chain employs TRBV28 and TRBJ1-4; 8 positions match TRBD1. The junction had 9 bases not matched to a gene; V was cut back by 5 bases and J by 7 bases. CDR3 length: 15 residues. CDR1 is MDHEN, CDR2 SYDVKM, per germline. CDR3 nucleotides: TGTGCCAGCAGTGCAAGGACAGGGTTGGCTGAAAAACTGTTTTTT. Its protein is CASSARTGLAEKLFF.

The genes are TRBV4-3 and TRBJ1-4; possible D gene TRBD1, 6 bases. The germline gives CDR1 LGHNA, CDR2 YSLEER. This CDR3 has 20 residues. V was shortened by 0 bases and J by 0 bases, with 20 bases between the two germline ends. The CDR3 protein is CASSQEWSTQGFATNEKLFF. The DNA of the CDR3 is TGCGCCAGCAGCCAAGAGTGGAGTACACAGGGATTCGCAACTAATGAAAAACTGTTTTTT.

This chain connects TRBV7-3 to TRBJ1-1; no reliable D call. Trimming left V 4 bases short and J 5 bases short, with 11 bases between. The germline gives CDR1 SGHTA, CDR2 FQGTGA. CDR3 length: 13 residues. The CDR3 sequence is CASSSTGKTEAFF. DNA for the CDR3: TGTGCCAGCAGCTCTACGGGGAAAACTGAAGCTTTCTTT.

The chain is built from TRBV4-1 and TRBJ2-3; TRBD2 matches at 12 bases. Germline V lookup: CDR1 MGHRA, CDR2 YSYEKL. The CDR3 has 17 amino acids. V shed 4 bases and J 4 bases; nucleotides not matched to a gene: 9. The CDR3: CASSLSSGGARADTQYF. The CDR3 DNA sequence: TGCGCCAGCAGCCTCTCTAGCGGGGGGGCCAGGGCAGATACGCAGTATTTT.

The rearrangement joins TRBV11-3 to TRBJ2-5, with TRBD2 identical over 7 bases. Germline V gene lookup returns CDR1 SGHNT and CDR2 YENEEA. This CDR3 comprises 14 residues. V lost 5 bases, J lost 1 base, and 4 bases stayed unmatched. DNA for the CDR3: TGTGCCAGCAGCCCGCGGGGGTCCCAAGAGACCCAGTACTTC. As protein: CASSPRGSQETQYF.

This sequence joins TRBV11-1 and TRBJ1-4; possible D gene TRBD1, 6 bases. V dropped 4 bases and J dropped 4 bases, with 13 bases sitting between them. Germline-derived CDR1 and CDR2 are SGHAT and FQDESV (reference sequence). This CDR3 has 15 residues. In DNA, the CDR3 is TGTGCCAGCAGCTCCCCGGGACAATTTAATGAAAAACTGTTTTTT. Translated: CASSSPGQFNEKLFF. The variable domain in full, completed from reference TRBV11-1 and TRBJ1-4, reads EAEVAQSPRYKITEKSQAVAFWCDPISGHATLYWYRQILGQGPELLVQFQDESVVDDSQLPKDRFSAERLKGVDSTLKIQPAELGDSAMYLCASSSPGQFNEKLFFGSGTQLSVL.

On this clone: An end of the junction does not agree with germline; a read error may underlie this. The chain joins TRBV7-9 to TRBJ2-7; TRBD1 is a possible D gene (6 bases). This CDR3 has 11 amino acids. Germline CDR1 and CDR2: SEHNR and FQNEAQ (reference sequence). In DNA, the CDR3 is TGTGCCAGCAGCTTCAACAGGGTTGCCGTCTTC. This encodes CASSFNRVAVF.

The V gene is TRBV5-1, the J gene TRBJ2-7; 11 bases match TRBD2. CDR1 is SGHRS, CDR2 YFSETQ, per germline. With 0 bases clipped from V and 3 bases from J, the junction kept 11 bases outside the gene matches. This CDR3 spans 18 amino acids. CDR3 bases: TGCGCCAGCAGCTTGGAAGGTAGCGGGGGGGCCTTCATCTACGAGCAGTACTTC. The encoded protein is CASSLEGSGGAFIYEQYF.

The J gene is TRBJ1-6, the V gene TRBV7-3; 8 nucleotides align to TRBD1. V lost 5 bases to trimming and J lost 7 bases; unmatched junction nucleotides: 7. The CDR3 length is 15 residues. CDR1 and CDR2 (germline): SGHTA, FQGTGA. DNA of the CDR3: TGTGCCAGCAGCAAGGACAGGGCAGGGAATTCACCCCTCCACTTT. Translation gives CASSKDRAGNSPLHF.

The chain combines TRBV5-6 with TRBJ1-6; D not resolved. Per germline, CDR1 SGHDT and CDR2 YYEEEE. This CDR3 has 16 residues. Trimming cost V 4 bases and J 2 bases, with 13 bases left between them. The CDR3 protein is CASSPDGVTYNSPLHF. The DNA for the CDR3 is TGTGCCAGCAGCCCGGACGGGGTCACCTATAATTCACCCCTCCACTTT.

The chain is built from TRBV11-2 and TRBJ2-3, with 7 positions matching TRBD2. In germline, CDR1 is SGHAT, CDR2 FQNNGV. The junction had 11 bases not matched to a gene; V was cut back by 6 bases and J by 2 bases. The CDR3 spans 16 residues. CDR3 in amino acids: CASSSVGGGITDTQYF. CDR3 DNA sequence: TGTGCCAGCAGTTCGGTGGGGGGGGGAATCACAGATACGCAGTATTTT.

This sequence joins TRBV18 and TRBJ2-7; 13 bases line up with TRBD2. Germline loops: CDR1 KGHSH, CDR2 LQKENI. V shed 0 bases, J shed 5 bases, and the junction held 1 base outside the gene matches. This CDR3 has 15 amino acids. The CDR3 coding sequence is TGTGCCAGCTCACCACCGGGACTAGCGGGGAACGAGCAGTACTTC. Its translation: CASSPPGLAGNEQYF. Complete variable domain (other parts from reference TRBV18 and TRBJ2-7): NAGVMQNPRHLVRRRGQEARLRCSPMKGHSHVYWYRQLPEEGLKFMVYLQKENIIDESGMPKERFSAEFPKEGPSILRIQQVVRGDSAAYFCASSPPGLAGNEQYFGPGTRLTVT.

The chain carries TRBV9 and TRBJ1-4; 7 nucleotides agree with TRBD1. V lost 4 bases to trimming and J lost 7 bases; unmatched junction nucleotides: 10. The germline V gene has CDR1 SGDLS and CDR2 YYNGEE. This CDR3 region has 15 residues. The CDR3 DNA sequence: TGTGCCAGCAGCCCCGAGGGGGCGGTTGGTGAAAAACTGTTTTTT. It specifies CASSPEGAVGEKLFF. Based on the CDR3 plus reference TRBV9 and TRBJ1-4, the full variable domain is DSGVTQTPKHLITATGQRVTLRCSPRSGDLSVYWYQQSLDQGLQFLIQYYNGEERAKGNILERFSAQQFPDLHSELNLSSLELGDSALYFCASSPEGAVGEKLFFGSGTQLSVL.